This T cell receptor (beta chain) stems from a study of regulatory T cells in long-lasting Graves disease. Noted time point: persistent/refractory GD, antithyroid drugs over 5 years with positive TRAb. Generation of the TCR library employed RNA extracted from PBMCs. Arm-PCR of CDR3 regions and iRepertoire HTBI primers were the basis on which TCR beta libraries were built. TCRdb reanalysed the multiplex PCR reads using MiXCR and keeps one entry per CDR3 protein. The sample includes about 660,000 distinct CDR3 sequences, approximately 31% seen only once; the top ten take under 55%. Germline V gives CDR1 SGHRS, CDR2 YFSETQ. V lost 5 bases to trimming and J lost 1 base, with 12 bases between them. The CDR3 length is 14 residues.

This sequence was found in a female donor with Graves disease. Sequenced material: peripheral blood mononuclear cells (PBMCs), taken when the disease was refractory, from a patient treated with antithyroid drugs. The rearrangement uses TRBV5-1 and TRBJ2-5; possible D gene TRBD1, 5 bases. The CDR3 loop is CASSFQGIQETQYF. The CDR3 DNA is TGCGCCAGCAGTTTTCAGGGAATCCAAGAGACCCAGTACTTC.